This is a list of T cell receptor beta chains from one sample in a study of human T cells and chemical hapten exposure. TCRdb used MiXCR to reprocess the RACE reads, holding one entry per CDR3 protein. This table holds 60,000 to 70,000 distinct CDR3 sequences, roughly 11% found once. Sequencing was performed on whole blood, taken in connection with sensitization to the hapten diphenylcyclopropenone (DPC). These receptors were taken from a woman aged 50 to 60 with alopecia areata. Some clones in this sample may be carry-over from other donors' samples. Both conserved end residues are part of each CDR3. A D gene is named only where the DNA matches it firmly. Only part of the rows carry a size: once, few, many, or a class if the clone is expanded.

.	16	TRBV5-1	TRBD2	TRBJ2-3	CASSLLAGASTDTQYF	TGCGCCAGCAGCTTACTAGCGGGGGCCTCCACAGATACGCAGTATTTT
many	20	TRBV27	TRBD2	TRBJ2-3	CASSPFPRLAGRDGTDTQYF	TGTGCCAGCAGTCCTTTCCCTCGGCTAGCGGGCCGAGACGGCACAGATACGCAGTATTTT
many	14	TRBV6-2/TRBV6-3	TRBD2	TRBJ2-7	CASSLAGESHEQYF	TGTGCCAGCAGTTTAGCGGGGGAGTCCCACGAGCAGTACTTC
few	13	TRBV11-1	TRBD1	TRBJ1-1	CASVRDRGAEAFF	TGTGCCAGCGTCCGGGACAGGGGGGCTGAAGCTTTCTTT
.	13	TRBV10-2	.	TRBJ1-5	CASTDSPGSAQHF	TGCGCCAGCACCGACAGCCCCGGGTCTGCCCAGCATTTT
.	14	TRBV9	.	TRBJ2-1	CASTKGVSYNEQFF	TGTGCCAGCACCAAAGGGGTCTCCTACAATGAGCAGTTCTTC
few	16	TRBV7-8	TRBD2	TRBJ2-3	CASSLRTSGGTDTQYF	TGTGCCAGCAGCTTGAGGACTAGCGGGGGGACAGATACGCAGTATTTT
.	17	TRBV7-3	.	TRBJ2-3	CASSLTRSGPPTDTQYF	TGTGCCAGCAGCCTGACTCGTAGCGGACCACCCACAGATACGCAGTATTTT
.	13	TRBV29-1	.	TRBJ2-3	CSTSVGVADTQYF	TGCAGCACGTCCGTCGGAGTTGCAGATACGCAGTATTTT
few	15	TRBV12-3/TRBV12-4	TRBD1	TRBJ2-1	CASSLGQGRSREQFF	TGTGCCAGCAGCCTAGGACAGGGGCGTTCTAGGGAGCAGTTCTTC
.	13	TRBV6-2/TRBV6-3	.	TRBJ1-2	CASSYPFFYGYTF	TGTGCCAGCAGTTACCCGTTTTTCTATGGCTACACCTTC
many	13	TRBV29-1	TRBD1	TRBJ2-5	CSVAPGGGETQYF	TGCAGCGTGGCCCCAGGGGGCGGTGAGACCCAGTACTTC
many	12	TRBV29-1	.	TRBJ1-2	CSVRTEDYGYTF	TGCAGCGTTCGGACCGAGGACTATGGCTACACCTTC
many	15	TRBV18	.	TRBJ2-7	CASSPQGRNSYEQYF	TGTGCCAGCTCACCGCAGGGGCGGAACTCCTACGAGCAGTACTTC
.	14	TRBV7-9	.	TRBJ1-5	CASSPLEGRQPQHF	TGTGCCAGCAGCCCCCTGGAGGGCCGCCAGCCCCAGCATTTT
many	14	TRBV18	.	TRBJ2-1	CASSPKYSVNEQFF	TGTGCCAGCTCTCCTAAATATAGCGTCAATGAGCAGTTCTTC
few	14	TRBV28	.	TRBJ2-3	CASSKQGFRDTQYF	TGTGCCAGCAGTAAACAGGGTTTCAGGGATACGCAGTATTTT
many	14	TRBV7-9	TRBD1	TRBJ1-1	CASIRTGGTTEAFF	TGTGCCAGCATTCGGACAGGGGGTACCACTGAAGCTTTCTTT
few	16	TRBV4-2	.	TRBJ2-3	CASSPGGAEVADTQYF	TGTGCCAGCTCGCCAGGGGGGGCCGAGGTTGCAGATACGCAGTATTTT
few	16	TRBV12-3/TRBV12-4	.	TRBJ1-5	CASSLRAALSNQPQHF	TGTGCCAGCAGTTTAAGGGCGGCACTTAGCAATCAGCCCCAGCATTTT
many	15	TRBV19	TRBD1	TRBJ2-5	CASSMGQEFRETQYF	TGTGCCAGTAGTATGGGACAGGAGTTTCGAGAGACCCAGTACTTC
few	17	TRBV7-9	.	TRBJ1-4	CASSLARSRAVGEKLFF	TGTGCCAGCAGCTTAGCGAGAAGCAGGGCGGTCGGTGAAAAACTGTTTTTT
many	17	TRBV6-2/TRBV6-3	.	TRBJ1-5	CASSYGNGGPSNQPQHF	TGTGCCAGCAGTTACGGGAATGGGGGACCCAGCAATCAGCCCCAGCATTTT
many	13	TRBV27	.	TRBJ2-1	CASSSFHQREQFF	TGTGCCAGCAGTTCTTTTCATCAACGTGAGCAGTTCTTC
many	14	TRBV12-3/TRBV12-4	TRBD1	TRBJ1-5	CASSYGTGDQPQHF	TGTGCCAGCAGTTATGGGACAGGGGACCAGCCCCAGCATTTT
many	16	TRBV4-1	TRBD2	TRBJ2-1	CASSQRLAGGFNEQFF	TGCGCCAGCAGCCAACGACTAGCGGGGGGTTTCAATGAGCAGTTCTTC
.	15	TRBV20-1	TRBD1	TRBJ2-2	CSARSGGANTGELFF	TGCAGTGCTAGATCAGGGGGAGCGAACACCGGGGAGCTGTTTTTT
many	13	TRBV12-3/TRBV12-4	.	TRBJ2-5	CASSPRLTGTQYF	TGTGCCAGCAGTCCCCGACTAACGGGGACCCAGTACTTC
many	17	TRBV12-3/TRBV12-4	TRBD1	TRBJ2-6	CASSPWGQSSGANVLTF	TGTGCCAGCAGTCCTTGGGGACAGAGCTCTGGGGCCAACGTCCTGACTTTC
.	14	TRBV20-1	.	TRBJ2-1	CSAPRDLRWNEQFF	TGCAGTGCCCCCCGGGACCTACGGTGGAATGAGCAGTTCTTC
few	13	TRBV6-2/TRBV6-3	.	TRBJ1-6	CASSWTADSPLHF	TGTGCCAGCAGTTGGACAGCCGATTCACCCCTCCACTTT
.	15	TRBV20-1	TRBD2	TRBJ2-3	CSAHTSGGDTDTQYF	TGCAGTGCTCACACTAGCGGGGGGGACACAGATACGCAGTATTTT
many	16	TRBV5-5	TRBD2	TRBJ2-5	CASSLARASGQETQYF	TGTGCCAGCAGCTTGGCCAGGGCTAGCGGGCAAGAGACCCAGTACTTC
.	12	TRBV29-1	.	TRBJ2-5	CSVGMGGETQYF	TGCAGCGTTGGGATGGGCGGGGAGACCCAGTACTTC
many	10	TRBV29-1	.	TRBJ2-5	CSAWQETQYF	TGCAGCGCCTGGCAGGAGACCCAGTACTTC
many	16	TRBV4-3	.	TRBJ2-3	CASSQDEGDVGDTQYF	TGCGCCAGCAGCCAAGATGAAGGGGACGTAGGAGATACGCAGTATTTT
many	14	TRBV6-1	.	TRBJ2-3	CASTLLGRTDTQYF	TGTGCCAGCACTCTTCTAGGACGGACGGATACGCAGTATTTT
many	15	TRBV27	.	TRBJ1-2	CASSLRAGRDYGYTF	TGTGCCAGCAGTTTAAGGGCAGGGAGGGACTATGGCTACACCTTC
.	14	TRBV7-9	.	TRBJ1-5	CASSFTDSNQPQHF	TGTGCCAGCAGCTTTACAGATAGCAATCAGCCCCAGCATTTT
few	12	TRBV2	.	TRBJ1-4	CASSGTVEKLFF	TGTGCCAGCAGTGGTACCGTTGAAAAACTGTTTTTT
many	14	TRBV7-8	.	TRBJ1-2	CASSLREKNYGYTF	TGTGCCAGCAGCTTACGGGAAAAGAACTATGGCTACACCTTC
many	13	TRBV6-2/TRBV6-3	.	TRBJ2-7	CASTAPNPYEQYF	TGTGCCAGCACCGCCCCCAACCCCTACGAGCAGTACTTC
few	12	TRBV6-2/TRBV6-3	TRBD1	TRBJ2-7	CASGNRGHEQYF	TGTGCCAGCGGTAACAGGGGACACGAGCAGTACTTC
.	14	TRBV18	.	TRBJ1-5	CASSPNPNGQPQHF	TGTGCCAGCTCACCGAACCCCAATGGTCAGCCCCAGCATTTT
.	15	TRBV7-9	.	TRBJ1-2	CASSLNTNINYGYTF	TGTGCCAGCAGCTTGAACACGAACATAAACTATGGCTACACCTTC